Many counts were recorded for the clone carrying this T cell receptor (beta chain). Its target is not known. The data were taken from a study of metastatic and nonmetastatic thyroid tumors. Background on the study: Malignant thyroid and benign thyroid patients provided blood and tumor or nodule tissue whose repertoires were compared.

Every patient was untreated before thyroid surgery. This CDR3 has 14 amino acids. CDR1 and CDR2 (germline): MNHNS, SASEGT. V lost 6 bases and J lost 4, with 12 bases in between. General observations from the study: Malignant thyroid tumors reportedly had TCR beta diversity that was significantly higher than in benign nodules, in blood and tumor.

Per the study methods: Construction of a distant-metastasis classifier for papillary thyroid cancer relied on CDR3 differences across clinicopathological groups. TCRdb recomputed clones from the PCR reads via MiXCR. None of the V and J calls come from the authors' own analysis; TCRdb made them. This sample has 20,000 or so clones, with approximately 22% found just once. This sequence joins TRBV6-1 and TRBJ1-4; no clear D. The sequence was obtained from a male donor with papillary thyroid cancer or a benign thyroid nodule (not recorded which). Some clones in this sample may be carry-over from other donors' samples. Sample: tumor tissue. The CDR3, as DNA: TGTGCCAGCAGGGGAGAAGGAGGTAATGAAAAACTGTTTTTT. Amino acid sequence: CASRGEGGNEKLFF.